These 17 T cell receptor beta chains share one sample of origin, sequenced in a study of T cells expressing NK-cell markers (dated by TCRdb to 2019 to 2021). Libraries came from 5' RACE. TCRdb names Illumina HiSeq 2000 as the instrument used. TCRdb reprocessed the reads into one record per CDR3 protein sequence, lacking DNA. Per the sample table, the count is over 350,000 distinct CDR3 sequences. The ten largest clones capture over 8.5% of the sample. Material: blood T cells: a sorted CD56 or NKG2C T cell subset, CD4+ or CD8+ T cells, or bulk PBMC T cells (not recorded which). Source of these receptors: a woman aged 50 to 60 in good health. Donor details come from another sample of the same person, matched by shared clones.

The CDR3 sequence: CATSDLGRDYGYTF. The chain uses TRBV24-1 and TRBJ1-2; TCRdb names TRBD1, which stays unverified in the absence of DNA. The CDR3 spans 14 residues. Germline V CDR1 and CDR2: KGHDR, SFDVKD.

The genes are TRBV7-3 and TRBJ2-5; lacking DNA, the TRBD2 call made by TCRdb goes unchecked. Germline CDR1 and CDR2: SGHTA and FQGTGA. There are 16 residues in the CDR3. CDR3: CASSFGTSGREETQYF.

V usage is TRBV12-3 or TRBV12-4 and J usage is TRBJ1-1. The CDR3 is made up of 12 amino acids. The CDR3 sequence is CASRLGWTEAFF.

This chain uses TRBV5-1 with TRBJ1-2. The CDR3 is 12 residues long. Germline V gives CDR1 SGHRS, CDR2 YFSETQ. The chain's CDR3 is CASSPDARGYTF.

The J gene is TRBJ2-5, the V gene TRBV9; the TCRdb call, TRBD1, lacks DNA for checking. CDR3 length: 17 amino acids. Germline V gene sequence: CDR1 SGDLS, CDR2 YYNGEE. The CDR3: CASSVVPTVPTGETQYF.

The chain joins TRBV15 to TRBJ2-5; the TRBD2 assignment by TCRdb is unverifiable without DNA. Germline lookup yields CDR1 LNHNV and CDR2 YYDKDF (reference sequence). This CDR3 contains 15 residues. CDR3: CATSEQRTSGRTQYF.

V and J are TRBV6-6 and TRBJ2-1; the D call of TRBD1 rests on TCRdb alone, since no DNA is present to check it. Germline CDR1 is MNHNY and CDR2 is SVGAGI (reference sequence). This CDR3 comprises 11 residues. The CDR3 protein is CASWDGNEQFF.

The chain has TRBV3-1 and TRBJ2-1; the TRBD2 assignment by TCRdb is unverifiable without DNA. CDR3 length equals 16 residues. Germline V lookup: CDR1 LGHDT, CDR2 YNNKEL (reference sequence). CDR3 amino acids: CASSQISTGTRDEQFF.

The chain uses TRBV5-1 and TRBJ2-3; the D call from TCRdb, TRBD2, cannot be confirmed without DNA. The germline V gene has CDR1 SGHRS and CDR2 YFSETQ. CDR3 length: 14 amino acids. The CDR3: CASSSDYRTDTQYF.

J is TRBJ2-7 and V is TRBV5-8; TCRdb's D call of TRBD1 is untestable without DNA. The CDR3 spans 15 residues. CDR1 is SGHTS, CDR2 YDEGEE, per germline. This CDR3 reads CASSLAGTGSAEQYF.

The chain couples TRBV12-5 to TRBJ2-1; TCRdb lists TRBD2, though no DNA is available to test this call. There are 20 residues in the CDR3. Germline CDR1 reads LGHNT; CDR2 reads FRNRAP. The CDR3: CASGLALSTLSGSSYNEQFF.

The chain joins TRBV7-9 to TRBJ2-7. Germline CDR1 and CDR2: SEHNR and FQNEAQ (reference sequence). CDR3 length: 15 amino acids. This CDR3 reads CASSFKAGASYEQYF. The variable domain in full, with the rest retrieved from reference TRBV7-9 and TRBJ2-7, is DTGVSQNPRHKITKRGQNVTFRCDPISEHNRLYWYRQTLGQGPEFLTYFQNEAQLEKSRLLSDRFSAERPKGSFSTLEIQRTEQGDSAMYLCASSFKAGASYEQYFGPGTRLTVT.

The gene calls are TRBV12-3 or TRBV12-4 and TRBJ2-1; TCRdb's assignment of TRBD2 cannot be checked, as there is no DNA. The length of the CDR3 is 15 residues. The CDR3 region is CASSFGGGRADEQFF.

This chain joins TRBV6-1 and TRBJ2-1; the TCRdb D gene call, TRBD1, has no DNA to confirm it. This CDR3 is 15 amino acids long. Germline-derived CDR1 and CDR2 are MNHNS and SASEGT. This CDR3 reads CASSVKPAPGNEQFF.

This rearrangement joins TRBV7-2 to TRBJ2-7. Germline assignment: CDR1 SGHTA and CDR2 FQGNSA. CDR3 length equals 12 residues. CDR3 sequence reads: CASSRDYYEQYF.

The rearrangement links TRBV12-3 or TRBV12-4 to TRBJ1-2; the TCRdb D gene call, TRBD1, has no DNA to confirm it. This CDR3 is built from 14 residues. The CDR3 sequence is CASSFKGGDYGYTF.

The V and J genes are TRBV12-3 or TRBV12-4 and TRBJ2-6; TCRdb reports TRBD1, a call that lacks DNA to check it against. The CDR3 runs to 19 residues. CDR3 loop: CASSQTGQGALSGANVLTF.